This paragraph covers one TCR beta chain sequence. There is no known antigen for this receptor. No much larger clonotype is one base removed from it; base qualities were not supplied. The sample originates from a study of OX40 agonist ivuxolimab in advanced cancers. Context from the whole study: Ivuxolimab was a fully human IgG2 agonistic monoclonal antibody targeting the costimulatory receptor OX40 (CD134). Intravenous ivuxolimab was administered to patients every 2 weeks at six dose levels: 0.01, 0.1, 0.3, 1.5, 3 and 10 mg/kg. Among the approximately 54 dose-escalation patients, around 20 had hepatocellular carcinoma, approximately 15 melanoma, 9 renal cell carcinoma and 9 head and neck cancer. The dose-escalation cohort was about 86% male with a mean age of 60 years, ranging from 23 to 79. Prior anti-PD-1, anti-PD-L1 or anti-CTLA-4 therapy was permitted, and checkpoint inhibitors had been received by about 37% of dose-escalation patients. Partial responses occurred in three dose-escalation patients: two with cutaneous melanoma and one with hepatocellular carcinoma. Peripheral TCRbeta sequencing aimed to test whether ivuxolimab altered TCR sequence diversity and caused clonal T-cell expansion. The paper describes the monotherapy dose-escalation part (N ≈ 49 patients) of the phase I trial of ivuxolimab.

The trial excluded patients who had a history of autoimmune disease or who were on systemic immunosuppression. In every dose cohort, peripheral blood was drawn for TCR sequencing at baseline, cycle 4 day 1, and cycle 7 day 1. Samples came from an open-label, multicenter, first-in-human phase I dose-escalation trial of ivuxolimab. Adults with locally advanced or metastatic melanoma, renal cell, hepatocellular, or head and neck squamous cell carcinoma were enrolled in the trial. CD4+ and CD8+ T cells were sorted separately from peripheral blood before TCR sequencing. On the study overall, not on this receptor specifically: In partial responders in the 0.1-3.0 mg/kg groups, normalized peripheral clonal expansion was found to be among the lowest, especially among CD8+ T cells. Low levels of normalized T-cell clonal expansion were also shown by some nonresponding patients. At doses of 0.1 to 3.0 mg/kg, clonal expansion of both CD4+ and CD8+ blood T cells was observed from baseline to week 6. On average, CD8+ T cells showed more expanded clones than CD4+ T cells after ivuxolimab. The antigen specificity of the peripheral T cells that underwent clonal expansion was not determined.

CDR1 and CDR2 are drawn from the germline V gene: MNHEY, SVGAGI. Counted from cysteine to phenylalanine, this CDR3 has 15 amino acids. The read is trimmed to its CDR3 DNA, 45 bases read in frame from base 1. To sequence the TCRbeta CDR3 region, genomic DNA was isolated from the sorted cells. The immunoSEQ Assay was used to sequence the TCRbeta CDR3 regions. The immuneACCESS repertoire file appears here via TCRdb, limited to in-frame rearrangements. These files lack a portion of the clones; in checked studies, under half of the deficit traces to unresolved V genes, and the cause of the others is not known. In all, the sample holds 35,000 to 50,000 clones, and more than 85% of those were seen once. 20% to 25% of the sample lies in the top ten.

The chain links TRBV6-5 with TRBJ2-5; no D gene can be assigned with confidence. The DNA end is a closer match to TRBJ2-7, so the J assignment may be wrong. The sequencing used CD4+ or CD8+ T cells sorted from blood, collected in a trial of the OX40 agonist ivuxolimab. This receptor was obtained from an adult with an advanced solid tumor such as melanoma, head and neck, liver or kidney cancer. CDR3 loop: CASSYSTPTPYEQYF. In nucleotides, the sequence is TGTGCCAGCAGTTACTCGACCCCGACGCCCTACGAGCAGTACTTC.